This T cell receptor (beta chain) was observed in a study of blood T cell repertoires in COVID-19. The wider study: Donors in the United States, Italy and Spain gave samples during acute or convalescent COVID-19.

This study enrolled people aged roughly 18 to 89 from 20 to 25 US geographic areas. Recovered participants had two consecutive negative NP/OP PCR tests, healthcare professional clearance, or symptom resolution. Germline loops: CDR1 SGHDN, CDR2 FVKESK. CDR3 length: 13 residues. The ends were cut back, 5 bases at V and 6 bases at J, with 13 bases in the middle. Original analysis: Estimation of nucleated cell counts was performed using reference gene primer amplification. The protocol was immunoSEQ multiplex PCR, while the TCRdb copy is restricted to in-frame clones and leaves out a portion. That table gives V, J and clone size, and the DNA gave D and trimming. The table includes roughly 290,000 clones, 87% detected once.

Sequencing was carried out using PBMCs or T cells enriched from blood (not recorded which). The clonotype was recovered from a woman in her thirties or forties who had recovered from COVID-19. The chain combines TRBV14 with TRBJ1-2; TRBD1 might be the D (6 bases). CDR3 region: CASSTDHRDGYTF. In DNA, the CDR3 is TGTGCCAGCAGCACCGACCACAGGGATGGCTACACCTTC.